The clone carrying this T cell receptor beta chain has more than one count but fewer than ten. The CDR3 is 14 residues long. Germline V gene lookup returns CDR1 LGHDT and CDR2 YNNKEL (reference sequence). V was trimmed by 6 bases and J by 7 bases, leaving 18 bases between them. These data belong to a study of identical twins' blood T cells. Sample barcodes were added at both library ends during cDNA synthesis. Study processing details: Each donor had about 95,000 to nearly 550,000 clonotypes. Via MiXCR, TCRdb re-called the 5' RACE reads, giving one row per CDR3 protein. The V and J calls were determined by TCRdb, not by the authors. The table has fewer than 450,000 distinct CDR3 sequences, approximately 30% seen once.

The chain recombines TRBV3-1 with TRBJ1-1; the D gene is possibly TRBD1 (5 bases). The receptor comes from a woman aged 18 to 55 in good health. Material: PBMCs. Here the CDR3 DNA reads TGTGCCAGCAGAAGGGGACGGTGGAGTGATGAAGCTTTCTTT. Its translation: CASRRGRWSDEAFF. The full variable domain, in which reference TRBV3-1 and TRBJ1-1 provide the parts outside the CDR3, is DTAVSQTPKYLVTQMGNDKSIKCEQNLGHDTMYWYKQDSKKFLKIMFSYNNKELIINETVPNRFSPKSPDKAHLNLHINSLELGDSAVYFCASRRGRWSDEAFFGQGTRLTVV.